Detailed here is one T cell receptor (beta chain). This clonotype was counted a few times. Its antigen is unknown. Per-nucleotide qualities are absent, and no much larger clonotype sits a single base away. The sample comes from a study of T cells after yellow fever vaccination (dated by TCRdb to about 2019). The study in broad terms: Libraries from fractions with low cell numbers were prepared with the SMART-Seq v4 Ultra Low Input RNA kit. To follow T-cell clones before and after both primary and booster YFV17D yellow fever vaccination, bulk TCR alpha and beta repertoires underwent longitudinal sequencing. Two healthy male donors, one aged 18 to 29 and one aged 30 to 40 years, made up the cohort. Bulk PBMC replicates and cell subsets were isolated from blood drawn at multiple timepoints before and after both primary and secondary immunization.

The research as a whole found: FACS-sorted repertoires could contain abundant contaminating clonotypes from the bulk population, so computational filtering was required. A small fraction of clonotypes showed up in both the CD4 and CD8 compartments, probably as a result of convergent recombination. Most clones expanded after primary vaccination (96% of CD4 and around nine tenths of CD8) were re-detected after the booster, suggesting that broad memory maintenance occurred. Only a couple of donors were included in the study, so the extent to which the findings can be generalized is limited. The secondary T-cell response was weaker than the primary response but faster, peaking on day 5 instead of day 15.

Sample treatment or condition, as interpreted from the label and publication: live attenuated yellow fever vaccine strain. At each blood-draw timepoint, two biological replicates of bulk PBMCs were obtained. PBMCs were isolated from peripheral blood using a standard Ficoll-Paque protocol. TriZol was used to extract RNA from bulk PBMCs, from CD4 and CD8 fractions, and from dextramer-positive and dextramer-negative fractions. TCR cDNA was made using 5'RACE template switching, a step that added a universal primer site and unique molecular identifiers. Priming for cDNA synthesis came from both the TCR alpha and TCR beta constant segments. Libraries were amplified in two PCR steps, with sample barcodes and sequencing adapters added in the second step. Sequencing of libraries was performed on Illumina HiSeq 2500 (2x100 bp) or NovaSeq (2x150 bp). The source study handled its data this way. MIGEC handled demultiplexing of reads and collapsing into UMI consensus sequences, while MiXCR performed V(D)J alignment. Vaccine-responding clonotypes were defined with edgeR using replicate PBMC samples, requiring FDR below 0.01 and a log2 fold change above 5 up to day 15. Each bulk clonotype was labeled CD4 or CD8 based on which sequenced repertoire, CD4 or CD8, contained the clonotype at higher abundance. The public reads were reprocessed in TCRdb via fastp at Q25 and MiXCR, keeping in-frame beta chains. Identical CDR3 proteins give one entry, which carries the most common genes and DNA. The V and J calls come from TCRdb's annotation, not from the publication. The sample table contains 450,000 to 600,000 distinct CDR3 sequences; only one count was recorded for 17% of them. Approximately 15% of the sample rests with the top ten.

The material was PBMCs, obtained 4 to 6 days after the first yellow fever vaccination. The sequence derives from a man younger than 30 who received the YFV17D yellow fever vaccine.

The encoded CDR3 is CASSSAPSGVRGGNEQFF. The bases are TGTGCCAGCAGCTCGGCCCCTAGCGGGGTCAGGGGTGGAAATGAGCAGTTCTTC. The chain is assembled from TRBV5-4 and TRBJ2-1; TRBD2 lines up with 9 middle nucleotides. CDR3 length: 18 amino acids, cysteine to phenylalanine. The only DNA kept is the CDR3, 54 bases in frame from the first base. V is pruned by 3 bases and J by 7 bases, leaving 17 bases of the junction without a gene match. Via the germline V gene (reference sequence), CDR1 is SGHNT and CDR2 YYREEE. With all but the CDR3 taken from the reference TRBV5-4 and TRBJ2-1 genes, the full variable domain is: ETGVTQSPTHLIKTRGQQVTLRCSSQSGHNTVSWYQQALGQGPQFIFQYYREEENGRGNFPPRFSGLQFPNYSSELNVNALELDDSALYLCASSSAPSGVRGGNEQFFGPGTRLTVL.